This TCR beta chain was retrieved from a study of blood T cells in healthy people across ages (dated by TCRdb to between 2015 and 2016). Background for the entire study: Template switching captured roughly one uniquely barcoded TCR beta cDNA molecule per two T cells in model experiments. Using deep sequencing normalized with unique cDNA molecular identifiers, the study measured how TCR beta repertoire diversity changes with age. Four age groups were formed from the donors: young (average approximately 15 years), middle-aged (around 37), aged (over 55) and long-lived (roughly 88). To avoid experimental bias, donors of different ages were distributed randomly across sequencing lanes. The study analyzed two additional independent replicas of 1 million unique cDNA reads from the same blood draw for two donors, one aged 18 to 29 and one aged 80 or older. On the study overall, not on this receptor specifically: Observed TCR beta diversity per million T cells fell roughly linearly with age, and a significant reduction was already apparent by age about 38. Estimates of total diversity from one million sequenced T cells were regarded as lower bounds and underestimates. Bulk unsorted PBMC profiling prevented conclusive comparison of naive and antigen-experienced compartments. There was a strong correlation between observed TCR beta diversity and the percentage of naive T cells measured by flow cytometry. Compared with the aged group, the long-lived group had more naive CD4+ T cells, fewer expanded clones and increased TCR diversity, a pattern suggesting age selection. The CMV infection status of donors was not known, potentially confounding age-related changes in expanded clonotypes.

Library preparation was by 5' RACE. The sequencer was an Illumina HiSeq 2500. The second PCR ran for about 6 to 12 cycles and used a J-beta primer mix along with a sample-barcoded 5' primer. A template-switch 5' adaptor carrying 12 random nucleotides introduced a unique molecular identifier onto each TCR beta cDNA molecule. At least 2.5 million CDR3-containing paired-end reads were obtained from each sample. First-strand cDNA synthesis was performed from all RNA using the Mint cDNA synthesis kit, with priming by a TRBC-specific oligonucleotide. Following uracil-DNA glycosylase treatment, a first 18-cycle PCR with universal primers M1SS and BC2_uni_R was performed on all cDNA. In the original analysis: Each sample was normalized by randomly selecting 1 million high-quality reads, each carrying a distinct molecular identifier. Instead of being binned into consensus sequences, reads with shared molecular identifiers were discarded. MiTCR, run with a Q25 quality threshold and the strictest error-elimination algorithm, handled CDR3 identification, clonotype clustering and error correction. A nonparametric unseen species model with Euler transformation was used to estimate lower-bound total TCR beta diversity. TCRdb took the public reads, trimmed them with fastp at Q25, ran MiXCR for clone calling and kept in-frame beta chains. Each record represents a unique CDR3 protein, reported with the most common genes and DNA among its rows. TCRdb's processing, not the authors', yielded these V and J calls. In all, the sample holds over 1,200,000 distinct CDR3 sequences, and approximately 59% of those were seen once. The ten largest clonotypes hold over 5% of the sample.

The CDR1 and CDR2 encoded by the germline V gene are SQVTM and ANQGSEA. The CDR3 runs 10 amino acids, cysteine and phenylalanine included. Just the 30-base CDR3 DNA is kept, in frame starting at base 1. The 35 to 40 donors, aged 6 to 90 years, were systemically healthy Caucasian individuals from Russia. About 9.1 milliliters of peripheral blood were collected from each donor into EDTA-treated Vacutainer tubes. PBMCs were isolated by Ficoll-Paque density-gradient centrifugation, with at least 6 million obtained per sample. Total RNA was extracted from PBMCs with Trizol reagent, with at least 5.5 micrograms obtained per sample. The percentages of naive CD45RAhigh/CD27high T cells were determined by flow cytometry on a PBMC aliquot from every donor. This clonotype was seen a handful of times. The target of this receptor is not known. Per-nucleotide qualities are absent, and no much larger clonotype sits a single base away.

The specimen was blood. This sequence originates from a man between 18 and 35 years old in good health. The chain couples TRBV29-1 to TRBJ2-1, with the identity of the D gene unclear. CDR3 loop: CSAVEVEQFF. The nucleotides read TGCAGTGCCGTTGAGGTTGAGCAGTTCTTC.